This TCR beta chain was identified in a study of blood T cell repertoires in COVID-19. Study-wide context: Acute and convalescent COVID-19 specimens originated in the United States, Italy and Spain. The analysed material was cDNA or gDNA that came from T cells, B-cell-depleted T cells, or PBMCs.

Trimming at V came to 7 bases and at J to 3 bases, leaving 8 bases not matched to a gene. CDR3 length: 15 residues. The V gene's germline CDR1 is SGHNT and CDR2 YYREEE (reference sequence). Original data processing: Estimation of nucleated cell counts relied on the amplification of reference gene primers. Profiled with immunoSEQ multiplex PCR; TCRdb holds only in-frame clones, not every one. The V and J calls and clone size come from that table; D and trimming were worked out from the DNA. The sample lists about 60,000 clones, 90% to 95% seen once, with 6% to 8% in the top ten. Sequenced sample: peripheral blood. The chain employs TRBV5-4 and TRBJ2-3; 10 bases line up with TRBD2. The origin of this receptor is a human donor in a cohort sampled during active COVID-19. The CDR3 bases are TGTGCCAGCGGACTACCAGCGGGAGGGACAGATACGCAGTATTTT. It is translated as CASGLPAGGTDTQYF.